Below are 9 T cell receptor beta chains sequenced from a single sample in a study of cytomegalovirus exposure and HLA in healthy donors. The PCR was carried out with 60 Vbeta primers and 13 Jbeta primers. The table came from immunoSEQ multiplex PCR; TCRdb's copy has only in-frame clones and leaves some out. The data hold 110,000 or so clones, with 74% observed a single time. Sample: PBMCs. The receptors were gathered from a human donor in good health.

The V gene is TRBV27, the J gene TRBJ2-2; maybe TRBD2 (5 bases). In germline, CDR1 is MNHEY, CDR2 SMNVEV (reference sequence). V lost 5 bases and J lost 2, with 21 bases in between. The CDR3 extends over 18 amino acids. This chain's CDR3 is CASSPAKVTTRNTGELFF. The CDR3 DNA sequence: TGTGCCAGCAGTCCTGCTAAGGTGACTACCCGAAACACCGGGGAGCTGTTTTTT.

This clone has just a few counts. CDR3 bases: TGTGCCAGTGGACAGGGCCTCTATGGCTACACCTTC. Translating it yields CASGQGLYGYTF. The chain links TRBV28 to TRBJ1-2; 8 bases are shared with TRBD1. The V segment lost 9 bases and the J segment 4 bases; nucleotides outside the gene matches: 4. Germline assignment: CDR1 MDHEN and CDR2 SYDVKM. The CDR3 is 12 residues long.

The V call is TRBV25-1, the J call TRBJ2-5, with TRBD2 matching 15 bases. This CDR3 comprises 17 residues. Germline V lookup: CDR1 MGHDK, CDR2 SYGVNS. V shed 5 bases and J 2 bases; nucleotides not matched to a gene: 6. The CDR3 is CASSNPGTSGGQETQYF. The CDR3 DNA is TGTGCCAGCAGTAACCCCGGGACTAGCGGGGGGCAAGAGACCCAGTACTTC.

The rearrangement uses TRBV2 and TRBJ1-2; no clear D. Germline V gives CDR1 SNHLY, CDR2 FYNNEI. The CDR3 loop spans 15 amino acids. V was shortened by 0 bases and J by 4 bases, with 12 bases between the two germline ends. The CDR3 is CASSEARQPPYGYTF. The CDR3 DNA follows: TGTGCCAGCAGTGAAGCGCGGCAGCCCCCCTATGGCTACACCTTC.

This clone was counted once. This chain connects TRBV7-9 to TRBJ1-2; D unresolved. Trimming shortened V by 2 bases and J by 6 bases, and 10 bases separated the two germline ends. Germline V CDR1 and CDR2: SEHNR, FQNEAQ (reference sequence). The length of the CDR3 is 13 residues. CDR3 residues: CASSLPGLNGYTF. In DNA, the CDR3 is TGTGCCAGCAGCTTACCAGGCTTAAATGGCTACACCTTC.

V and J are TRBV9 and TRBJ2-7; D gene unclear. CDR3 size: 14 residues. Trimming took off 0 bases at V and 0 bases at J, with 7 bases between the two ends. CDR1 SGDLS and CDR2 YYNGEE come from the germline V gene. In DNA, the CDR3 is TGTGCCAGCAGCGTAGACCGAGCCTCCTACGAGCAGTACTTC. It yields the protein CASSVDRASYEQYF.

This clone was found once. The gene calls are TRBV2 and TRBJ2-3; no reliable D call. The CDR3 is 15 residues long. V was shortened by 6 bases and J by 2 bases, with 15 bases between the two germline ends. Germline CDR1 is SNHLY and CDR2 is FYNNEI. The CDR3 DNA sequence: TGTGCCAGCAGAGATCAGACTTTAACCACAGATACGCAGTATTTT. Translating it yields CASRDQTLTTDTQYF.

The chain uses TRBV7-9 and TRBJ1-2; tentatively, D is TRBD1 (5 bases). Trimming took off 1 base at V and 5 bases at J, with 17 bases between the two ends. This CDR3 has 16 residues. The germline V gene encodes CDR1 SEHNR and CDR2 FQNEAQ (reference sequence). The CDR3 DNA is TGTGCCAGCAGCTTAGGAGGGGACTCTCCCGATTATGGCTACACCTTC. Its translation: CASSLGGDSPDYGYTF.

The chain combines TRBV2 with TRBJ2-2; 8 bases agree with TRBD1. This CDR3 is built from 14 residues. Per the germline V gene, CDR1 is SNHLY and CDR2 is FYNNEI. V gave up 5 bases and J gave up 6 bases; unmatched junction bases: 5. CDR3 residues: CASSRTGSPGELFF. The CDR3 region has the DNA TGTGCCAGCAGTCGGACAGGGTCGCCCGGGGAGCTGTTTTTT.